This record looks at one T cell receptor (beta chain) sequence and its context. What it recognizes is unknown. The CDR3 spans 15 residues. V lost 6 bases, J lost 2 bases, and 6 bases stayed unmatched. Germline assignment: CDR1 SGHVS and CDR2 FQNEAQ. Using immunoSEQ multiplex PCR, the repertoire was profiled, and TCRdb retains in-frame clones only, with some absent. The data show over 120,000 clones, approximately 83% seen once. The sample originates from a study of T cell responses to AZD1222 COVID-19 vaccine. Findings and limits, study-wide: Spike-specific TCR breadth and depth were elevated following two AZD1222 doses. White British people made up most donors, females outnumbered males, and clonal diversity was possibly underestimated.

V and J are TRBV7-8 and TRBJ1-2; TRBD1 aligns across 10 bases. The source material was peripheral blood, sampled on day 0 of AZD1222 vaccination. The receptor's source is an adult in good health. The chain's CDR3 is CASSTRQGANYGYTF. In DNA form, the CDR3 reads TGTGCCAGCAGTACAAGACAGGGGGCGAACTATGGCTACACCTTC.